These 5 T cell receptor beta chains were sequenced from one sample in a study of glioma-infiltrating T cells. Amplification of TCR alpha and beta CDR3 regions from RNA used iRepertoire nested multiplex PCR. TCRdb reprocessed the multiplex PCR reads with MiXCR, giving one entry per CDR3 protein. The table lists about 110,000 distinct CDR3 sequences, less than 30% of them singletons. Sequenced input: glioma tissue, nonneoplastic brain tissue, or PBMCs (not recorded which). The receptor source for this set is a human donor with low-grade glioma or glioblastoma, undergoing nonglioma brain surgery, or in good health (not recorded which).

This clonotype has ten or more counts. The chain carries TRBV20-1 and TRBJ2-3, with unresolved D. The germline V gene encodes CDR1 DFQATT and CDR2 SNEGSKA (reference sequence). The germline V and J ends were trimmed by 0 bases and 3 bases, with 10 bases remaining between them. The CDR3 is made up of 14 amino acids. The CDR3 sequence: CSARDRVKTDTQYF. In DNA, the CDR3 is TGCAGTGCTAGAGATCGGGTTAAGACAGATACGCAGTATTTT.

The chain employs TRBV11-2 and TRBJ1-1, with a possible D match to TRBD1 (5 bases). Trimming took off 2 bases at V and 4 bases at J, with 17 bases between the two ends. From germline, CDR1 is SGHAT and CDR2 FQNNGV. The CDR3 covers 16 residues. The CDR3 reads CASSLLGPSGVTEAFF. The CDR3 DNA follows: TGTGCCAGCAGCTTACTGGGGCCTTCGGGGGTCACTGAAGCTTTCTTT.

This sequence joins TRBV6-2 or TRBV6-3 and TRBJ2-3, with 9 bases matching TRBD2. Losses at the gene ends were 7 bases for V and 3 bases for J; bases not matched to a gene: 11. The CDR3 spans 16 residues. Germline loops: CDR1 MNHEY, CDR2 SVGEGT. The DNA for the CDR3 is TGTGCCAGCAAGACTAGCGGAAGCTTAGGGACAGATACGCAGTATTTT. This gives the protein CASKTSGSLGTDTQYF.

The CDR3 is CASSLYLAGENEQYF. Written as DNA, the CDR3 is TGTGCCAGCAGCTTGTATCTAGCGGGAGAAAACGAGCAGTACTTC. The gene calls are TRBV5-4 and TRBJ2-7; 10 bases match TRBD2. Germline loops: CDR1 SGHNT, CDR2 YYREEE (reference sequence). CDR3 length equals 15 residues. Trimming removed 1 base from V and 5 bases from J; junction bases left unmatched: 6.

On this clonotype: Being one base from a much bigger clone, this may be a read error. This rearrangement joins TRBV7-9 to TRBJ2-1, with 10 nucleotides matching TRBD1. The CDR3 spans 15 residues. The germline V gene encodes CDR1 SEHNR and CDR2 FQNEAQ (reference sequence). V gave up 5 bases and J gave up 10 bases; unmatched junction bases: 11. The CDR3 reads CASSPARTGGYEQFF. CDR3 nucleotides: TGTGCCAGCAGCCCAGCCCGGACAGGGGGATACGAGCAGTTCTTC.